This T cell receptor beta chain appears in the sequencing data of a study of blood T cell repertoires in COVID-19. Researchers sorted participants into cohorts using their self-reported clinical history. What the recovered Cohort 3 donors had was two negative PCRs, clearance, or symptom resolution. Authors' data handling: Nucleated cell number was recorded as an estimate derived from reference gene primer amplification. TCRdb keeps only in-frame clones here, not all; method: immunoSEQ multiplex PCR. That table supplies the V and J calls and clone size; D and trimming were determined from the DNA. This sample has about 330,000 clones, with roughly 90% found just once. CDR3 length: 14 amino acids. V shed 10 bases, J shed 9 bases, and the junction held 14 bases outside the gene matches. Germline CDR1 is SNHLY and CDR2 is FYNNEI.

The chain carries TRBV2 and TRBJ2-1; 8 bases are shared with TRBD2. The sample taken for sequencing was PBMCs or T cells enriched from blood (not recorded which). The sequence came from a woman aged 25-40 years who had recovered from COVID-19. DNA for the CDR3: TGTGCCACACGATCTAGCGGGCCCTCCGGTGAGCAGTTCTTC. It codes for CATRSSGPSGEQFF.